The rows below give T cell receptor beta chains drawn from one sample of a study of shared clonotypes between healthy human individuals. Data came from immunoSEQ multiplex PCR; TCRdb stores just in-frame clones and leaves some out. The sample lists more than 1,200,000 clones; approximately 98.5% were seen once. The sequencing sample was made of naive CD4+ T cells sorted from blood. The receptors come from a man aged 30 to 39 in good health. CDR3s include the opening cysteine and the closing phenylalanine or tryptophan. Fields, in order: clone size, D gene, J gene, V gene, CDR3 protein, CDR3 DNA. The D gene is left open where the match is weak. Rows may omit the clone size; those that give it use once, few, many or a size class.

clone_size: -
d_call: -
j_call: TRBJ2-2
v_call: TRBV25-1
cdr3_aa: CASSRNTGELFF
cdr3_nt: TGTGCCAGCAGCAGGAACACCGGGGAGCTGTTTTTT

clone_size: -
d_call: -
j_call: TRBJ1-1
v_call: TRBV28
cdr3_aa: CASSPGFSEAFF
cdr3_nt: TGTGCCAGCAGCCCCGGGTTTTCGGAAGCTTTCTTT

clone_size: -
d_call: TRBD2
j_call: TRBJ2-7
v_call: TRBV5-1
cdr3_aa: CASSTRTSGDYEQYF
cdr3_nt: TGCGCCAGCAGCACTCGGACTAGCGGGGACTACGAGCAGTACTTC

clone_size: -
d_call: -
j_call: TRBJ2-6
v_call: TRBV27
cdr3_aa: CASRGSGANVLTF
cdr3_nt: TGTGCCAGCAGGGGCTCTGGGGCCAACGTCCTGACTTTC

clone_size: -
d_call: TRBD1
j_call: TRBJ2-1
v_call: TRBV7-9
cdr3_aa: CASTGDRGYNEQFF
cdr3_nt: TGTGCCAGCACAGGGGACAGGGGTTACAATGAGCAGTTCTTC

clone_size: -
d_call: -
j_call: TRBJ2-1
v_call: TRBV6-5
cdr3_aa: CASGQPFNEQFF
cdr3_nt: TGTGCCTCTGGACAACCATTCAATGAGCAGTTCTTC

clone_size: -
d_call: TRBD1
j_call: TRBJ2-6
v_call: TRBV4-1
cdr3_aa: CASSPTGTGFSGANVLTF
cdr3_nt: TGCGCCAGCAGCCCAACCGGGACAGGATTCTCTGGGGCCAACGTCCTGACTTTC

clone_size: -
d_call: -
j_call: TRBJ1-1
v_call: TRBV10-3
cdr3_aa: CAISDGVGEAFF
cdr3_nt: TGTGCCATCAGTGATGGGGTAGGAGAAGCTTTCTTT

clone_size: -
d_call: -
j_call: TRBJ2-5
v_call: TRBV7-3
cdr3_aa: CASSSHPQETQYF
cdr3_nt: TGTGCCAGCAGCTCCCACCCCCAAGAGACCCAGTACTTC

clone_size: -
d_call: -
j_call: TRBJ2-5
v_call: TRBV5-1
cdr3_aa: CASSFPVQETQYF
cdr3_nt: TGCGCCAGCAGCTTCCCTGTACAAGAGACCCAGTACTTC

clone_size: -
d_call: -
j_call: TRBJ1-5
v_call: TRBV2
cdr3_aa: CASNPTSRNQPQHF
cdr3_nt: TGTGCCAGCAATCCAACCAGCCGCAATCAGCCCCAGCATTTT

clone_size: -
d_call: TRBD2
j_call: TRBJ2-2
v_call: TRBV7-2
cdr3_aa: CASSSSGSGTGELFF
cdr3_nt: TGTGCCAGCAGCTCTAGCGGGAGTGGCACCGGGGAGCTGTTTTTT

clone_size: -
d_call: -
j_call: TRBJ2-1
v_call: TRBV21-1
cdr3_aa: CASSPRDRGSGSCFDEQFF
cdr3_nt: TGTGCCAGCAGCCCCCGGGACAGAGGAAGCGGGAGTTGCTTTGACGAGCAGTTCTTC

clone_size: -
d_call: -
j_call: TRBJ1-5
v_call: TRBV19
cdr3_aa: CASRDTGDNQPQHF
cdr3_nt: TGTGCCAGCCGGGACACCGGGGACAATCAGCCCCAGCATTTT

clone_size: -
d_call: -
j_call: TRBJ2-7
v_call: TRBV14
cdr3_aa: CASSTQGGSYEQYF
cdr3_nt: TGTGCCAGCAGCACTCAGGGGGGGTCCTACGAGCAGTACTTC

clone_size: -
d_call: TRBD1
j_call: TRBJ2-7
v_call: TRBV6-1
cdr3_aa: CASSPGQGAYEQYF
cdr3_nt: TGTGCCAGCAGCCCGGGACAGGGGGCCTACGAGCAGTACTTC

clone_size: -
d_call: TRBD1
j_call: TRBJ2-1
v_call: TRBV5-1
cdr3_aa: CASSLGDSYNEQFF
cdr3_nt: TGCGCCAGCAGCTTGGGGGACAGCTACAATGAGCAGTTCTTC

clone_size: -
d_call: -
j_call: TRBJ2-2
v_call: TRBV6-5
cdr3_aa: CATNRKATGELFF
cdr3_nt: TGTGCCACCAATCGGAAGGCCACCGGGGAGCTGTTTTTT

clone_size: -
d_call: -
j_call: TRBJ2-5
v_call: TRBV6-1
cdr3_aa: CASLPGSRETQYF
cdr3_nt: TGTGCCAGCCTTCCGGGTTCCCGGGAGACCCAGTACTTC

clone_size: -
d_call: TRBD2
j_call: TRBJ2-3
v_call: TRBV29-1
cdr3_aa: CSVEVVETSGTTDTQYF
cdr3_nt: TGCAGCGTTGAAGTTGTGGAGACTAGCGGGACGACAGATACGCAGTATTTT

clone_size: once
d_call: -
j_call: TRBJ2-3
v_call: TRBV29-1
cdr3_aa: CSAKRGADTQYF
cdr3_nt: TGCAGCGCCAAGAGGGGGGCAGATACGCAGTATTTT

clone_size: -
d_call: TRBD2
j_call: TRBJ2-3
v_call: TRBV27
cdr3_aa: CASSLGTRGRNTQYF
cdr3_nt: TGTGCCAGCAGTTTAGGGACTAGAGGGCGGAATACGCAGTATTTT

clone_size: -
d_call: -
j_call: TRBJ2-5
v_call: TRBV28
cdr3_aa: CASSLIGETQYF
cdr3_nt: TGTGCCAGCAGTTTGATAGGGGAGACCCAGTACTTC

clone_size: -
d_call: -
j_call: TRBJ1-1
v_call: TRBV7-2
cdr3_aa: CASSLGRGNTEAFF
cdr3_nt: TGTGCCAGCAGCTTAGGGCGGGGGAACACTGAAGCTTTCTTT

clone_size: once
d_call: -
j_call: TRBJ2-7
v_call: TRBV6-6
cdr3_aa: CASRSGTLQSYEQYF
cdr3_nt: TGTGCCAGCAGATCCGGGACTTTACAATCCTACGAGCAGTACTTC

clone_size: -
d_call: -
j_call: TRBJ1-5
v_call: TRBV27
cdr3_aa: CASRSVGTQSNQPQHF
cdr3_nt: TGTGCCAGCAGATCGGTAGGGACACAGAGCAATCAGCCCCAGCATTTT

clone_size: -
d_call: -
j_call: TRBJ2-7
v_call: TRBV10-3
cdr3_aa: CAISVLSSYEQYF
cdr3_nt: TGTGCCATCAGTGTGTTGAGCTCCTACGAGCAGTACTTC

clone_size: -
d_call: TRBD1
j_call: TRBJ1-1
v_call: TRBV19
cdr3_aa: CASRDSNTEAFF
cdr3_nt: TGTGCCAGCCGGGACAGCAACACTGAAGCTTTCTTT

clone_size: -
d_call: -
j_call: TRBJ1-5
v_call: TRBV5-1
cdr3_aa: CASSLLAGPNQPQHF
cdr3_nt: TGCGCCAGCAGCTTGTTGGCTGGGCCGAATCAGCCCCAGCATTTT

clone_size: -
d_call: TRBD2
j_call: TRBJ2-1
v_call: TRBV7-3
cdr3_aa: CASGMTSGSDEQFF
cdr3_nt: TGTGCCAGCGGGATGACTAGCGGGAGCGATGAGCAGTTCTTC

clone_size: -
d_call: -
j_call: TRBJ2-1
v_call: TRBV7-2
cdr3_aa: CASSPGPAAGQFF
cdr3_nt: TGTGCCAGCAGCCCGGGACCCGCAGCCGGGCAGTTCTTC

clone_size: -
d_call: TRBD1
j_call: TRBJ1-5
v_call: TRBV19
cdr3_aa: CASSPEGARNQPQHF
cdr3_nt: TGTGCCAGTAGTCCGGAGGGGGCACGAAATCAGCCCCAGCATTTT

clone_size: -
d_call: -
j_call: TRBJ2-5
v_call: TRBV28
cdr3_aa: CASSLVGETQYF
cdr3_nt: TGTGCCAGCAGTTTAGTGGGAGAGACCCAGTACTTC

clone_size: -
d_call: -
j_call: TRBJ2-7
v_call: TRBV4-1
cdr3_aa: CASSHRDWQYF
cdr3_nt: TGCGCCAGCAGCCACAGGGATTGGCAGTACTTC

clone_size: -
d_call: TRBD1
j_call: TRBJ1-3
v_call: TRBV30
cdr3_aa: CAWSGTGLSGNTIYF
cdr3_nt: TGTGCCTGGAGTGGGACAGGGCTCTCTGGAAACACCATATATTTT

clone_size: -
d_call: TRBD2
j_call: TRBJ2-3
v_call: TRBV6-4
cdr3_aa: CASSVLAGGTDTQYF
cdr3_nt: TGTGCCAGCAGTGTCTTGGCGGGGGGCACAGATACGCAGTATTTT

clone_size: -
d_call: -
j_call: TRBJ1-4
v_call: TRBV2
cdr3_aa: CASRRRVGEKLFF
cdr3_nt: TGTGCCAGCAGGCGCAGGGTTGGTGAAAAACTGTTTTTT

clone_size: -
d_call: TRBD2
j_call: TRBJ2-7
v_call: TRBV6-5
cdr3_aa: CASTEGLAGTNEQYF
cdr3_nt: TGTGCCAGCACCGAAGGACTAGCGGGCACAAACGAGCAGTACTTC

clone_size: -
d_call: -
j_call: TRBJ2-7
v_call: TRBV5-1
cdr3_aa: CASSTRTELKDEQYF
cdr3_nt: TGCGCCAGCAGCACCCGGACAGAGCTGAAGGACGAGCAGTACTTC

clone_size: -
d_call: -
j_call: TRBJ2-5
v_call: TRBV20-1
cdr3_aa: CKGELGETQYF
cdr3_nt: TGCAAGGGGGAATTAGGGGAGACCCAGTACTTC

clone_size: -
d_call: TRBD1
j_call: TRBJ1-5
v_call: TRBV2
cdr3_aa: CASSTQGVSNQPQHF
cdr3_nt: TGTGCCAGCAGTACTCAGGGGGTTAGCAATCAGCCCCAGCATTTT

clone_size: -
d_call: -
j_call: TRBJ2-7
v_call: TRBV28
cdr3_aa: CASSFRFYEQYF
cdr3_nt: TGTGCCAGCAGTTTCCGCTTTTACGAGCAGTACTTC

clone_size: -
d_call: TRBD1
j_call: TRBJ2-6
v_call: TRBV27
cdr3_aa: CASSPRGTGANVLTF
cdr3_nt: TGTGCCAGCAGCCCCAGGGGGACTGGGGCCAACGTCCTGACTTTC

clone_size: -
d_call: TRBD2
j_call: TRBJ2-1
v_call: TRBV7-2
cdr3_aa: CASNIAGSSYNEQFF
cdr3_nt: TGTGCCAGCAACATAGCGGGATCCTCCTACAATGAGCAGTTCTTC

clone_size: -
d_call: -
j_call: TRBJ1-1
v_call: TRBV29-1
cdr3_aa: CSVIVIDTEAFF
cdr3_nt: TGCAGCGTTATCGTGATTGACACTGAAGCTTTCTTT

clone_size: -
d_call: -
j_call: TRBJ1-1
v_call: TRBV2
cdr3_aa: CASSLQGPNTEAFF
cdr3_nt: TGTGCCAGCAGTCTTCAGGGACCGAACACTGAAGCTTTCTTT

clone_size: -
d_call: -
j_call: TRBJ1-1
v_call: TRBV15
cdr3_aa: CATSRDLAGRRKLYTEAFF
cdr3_nt: TGTGCCACCAGCAGAGATCTCGCGGGACGGAGAAAGCTTTACACTGAAGCTTTCTTT

clone_size: -
d_call: -
j_call: TRBJ2-5
v_call: TRBV7-2
cdr3_aa: CASSLWGETQYF
cdr3_nt: TGTGCCAGCAGCCTCTGGGGAGAGACCCAGTACTTC

clone_size: -
d_call: -
j_call: TRBJ2-7
v_call: TRBV28
cdr3_aa: CASRGVGQHNYEQYF
cdr3_nt: TGTGCCAGCAGGGGGGTGGGGCAGCATAACTACGAGCAGTACTTC

clone_size: -
d_call: TRBD2
j_call: TRBJ2-1
v_call: TRBV6-1
cdr3_aa: CASSESSGILGGQFF
cdr3_nt: TGTGCCAGCAGTGAATCTAGCGGGATTCTTGGTGGGCAGTTCTTC

clone_size: once
d_call: TRBD1
j_call: TRBJ1-1
v_call: TRBV9
cdr3_aa: CASSTHGTGVPEAFF
cdr3_nt: TGTGCCAGCTCTACCCATGGGACAGGGGTTCCTGAAGCTTTCTTT

clone_size: -
d_call: -
j_call: TRBJ1-2
v_call: TRBV5-1
cdr3_aa: CASSLEGTANYGYTF
cdr3_nt: TGCGCCAGCAGCTTGGAAGGAACCGCTAACTATGGCTACACCTTC

clone_size: -
d_call: -
j_call: TRBJ1-5
v_call: TRBV29-1
cdr3_aa: CSVGSDYGQPQHF
cdr3_nt: TGCAGCGTTGGTTCGGATTATGGGCAGCCCCAGCATTTT